Given below is one TCR beta chain in context. Its specificity is not known. Using a CD8+CD4-CCR7+CD45RA+ phenotype, naive CD8 T cells were sorted. This entry is derived from a study of molecular identifiers for immune sequencing clone quantification. Libraries of bulk TCR were made by previously described methods (with listed TCR primers). Each CDR3 protein gets one entry after TCRdb re-called the PCR reads with MiXCR. This sample has hundreds of thousands of distinct CDR3 sequences, with about 25% found just once. The V gene end was trimmed by 7 bases and the J gene end by 6 bases; junction bases not matched to a gene: 13. The CDR3 contains 16 residues. In germline, CDR1 is SGHAT, CDR2 FQNNGV. Study findings and constraints: Underestimation of highly expanded clone sizes could arise where identical TCR molecules share a barcode.

The source material was naive CD8+ T cells from blood, with Jurkat cell RNA spiked in. Subset here: FACS-sorted CD8+CD4-CCR7+CD45RA+ naive T cells. The receptor's source is a human donor in good health. Some libraries in this study had Jurkat cell RNA spiked in. The chain joins TRBV11-2 to TRBJ2-5, with 11 nucleotides matching TRBD2. The CDR3 DNA is TGTGCCAGCACCAGAGATAGCGGGGGGGGAAGGAAGACCCAGTACTTC. It codes for CASTRDSGGGRKTQYF. Looking up the rest from reference TRBV11-2 and TRBJ2-5 gives the full variable domain: EAGVAQSPRYKIIEKRQSVAFWCNPISGHATLYWYQQILGQGPKLLIQFQNNGVVDDSQLPKDRFSAERLKGVDSTLKIQPAKLEDSAVYLCASTRDSGGGRKTQYFGPGTRLLVL.